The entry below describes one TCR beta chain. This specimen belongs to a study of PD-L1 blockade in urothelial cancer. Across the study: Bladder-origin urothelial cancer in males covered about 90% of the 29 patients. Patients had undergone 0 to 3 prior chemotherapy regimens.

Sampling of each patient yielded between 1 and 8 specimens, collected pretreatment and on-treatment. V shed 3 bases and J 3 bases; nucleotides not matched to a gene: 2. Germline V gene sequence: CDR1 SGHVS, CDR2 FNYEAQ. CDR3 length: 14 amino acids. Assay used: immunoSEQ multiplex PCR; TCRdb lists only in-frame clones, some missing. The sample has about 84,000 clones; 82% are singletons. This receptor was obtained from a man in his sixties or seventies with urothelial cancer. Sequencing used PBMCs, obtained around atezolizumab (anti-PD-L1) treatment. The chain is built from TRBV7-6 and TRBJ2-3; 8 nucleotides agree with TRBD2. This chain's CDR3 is CASSFGTRTDTQYF. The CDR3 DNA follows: TGTGCCAGCAGCTTTGGGACTAGGACAGATACGCAGTATTTT.